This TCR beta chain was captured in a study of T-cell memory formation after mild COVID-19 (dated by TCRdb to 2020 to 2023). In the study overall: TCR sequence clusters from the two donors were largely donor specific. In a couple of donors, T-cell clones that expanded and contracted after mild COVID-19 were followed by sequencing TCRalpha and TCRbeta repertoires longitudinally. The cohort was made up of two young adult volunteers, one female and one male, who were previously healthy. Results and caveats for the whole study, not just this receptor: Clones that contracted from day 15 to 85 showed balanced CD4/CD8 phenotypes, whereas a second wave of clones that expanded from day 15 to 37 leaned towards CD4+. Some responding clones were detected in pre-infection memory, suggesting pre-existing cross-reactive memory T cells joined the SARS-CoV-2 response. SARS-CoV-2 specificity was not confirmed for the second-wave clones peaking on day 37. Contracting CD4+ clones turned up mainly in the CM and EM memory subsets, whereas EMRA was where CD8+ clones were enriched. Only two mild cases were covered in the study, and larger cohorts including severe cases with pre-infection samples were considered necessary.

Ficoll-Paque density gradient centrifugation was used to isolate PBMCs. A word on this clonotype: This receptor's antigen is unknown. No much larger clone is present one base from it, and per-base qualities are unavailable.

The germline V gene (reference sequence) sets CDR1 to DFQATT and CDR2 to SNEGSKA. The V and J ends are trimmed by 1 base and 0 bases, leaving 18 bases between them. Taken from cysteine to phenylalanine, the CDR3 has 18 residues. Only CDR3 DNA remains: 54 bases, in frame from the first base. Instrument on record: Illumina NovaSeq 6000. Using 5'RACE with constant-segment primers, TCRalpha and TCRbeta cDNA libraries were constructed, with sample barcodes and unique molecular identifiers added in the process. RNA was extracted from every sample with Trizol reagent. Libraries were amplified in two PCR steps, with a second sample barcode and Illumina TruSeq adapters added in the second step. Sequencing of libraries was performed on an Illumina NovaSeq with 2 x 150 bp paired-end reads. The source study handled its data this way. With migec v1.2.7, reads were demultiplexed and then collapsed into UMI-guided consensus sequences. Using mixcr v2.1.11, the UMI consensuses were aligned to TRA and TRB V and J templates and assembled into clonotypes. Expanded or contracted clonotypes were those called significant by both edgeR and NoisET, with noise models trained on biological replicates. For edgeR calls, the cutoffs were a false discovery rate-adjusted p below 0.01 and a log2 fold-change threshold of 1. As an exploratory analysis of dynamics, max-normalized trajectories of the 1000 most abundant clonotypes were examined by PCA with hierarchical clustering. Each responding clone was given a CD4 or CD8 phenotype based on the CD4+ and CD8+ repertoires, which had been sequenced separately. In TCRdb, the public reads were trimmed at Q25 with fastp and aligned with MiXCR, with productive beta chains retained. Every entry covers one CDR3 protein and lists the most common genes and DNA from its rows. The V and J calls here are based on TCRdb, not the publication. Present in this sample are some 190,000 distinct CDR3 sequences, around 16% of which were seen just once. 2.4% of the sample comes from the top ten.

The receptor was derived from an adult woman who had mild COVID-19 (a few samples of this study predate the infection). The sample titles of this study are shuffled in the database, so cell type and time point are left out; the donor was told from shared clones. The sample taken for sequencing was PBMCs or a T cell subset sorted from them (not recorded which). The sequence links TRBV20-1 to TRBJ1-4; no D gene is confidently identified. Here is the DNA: TGCAGTGCTAGAGTTGGGAGACTCGCACACTCAACTAATGAAAAACTGTTTTTT. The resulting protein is CSARVGRLAHSTNEKLFF.